This T cell receptor (beta chain) was sequenced during a study of cytomegalovirus exposure and HLA in healthy donors. Study-level findings and limits: Across all donors, roughly uniform sequencing depth was an assumption of the presence/absence analyses. Most CMV-associated TCR beta chains appeared HLA-restricted in a later analysis.

With respect to this clone: The antigen is not known.

PCR employed 60 Vbeta and 13 Jbeta primers. Original analysis: In a later analysis, the count reached 82 million or so unique TCR beta chains, with about 9.9 million shared. Sequenced by immunoSEQ multiplex PCR; TCRdb stores in-frame clones only, minus some. For V, J and clone size, that table is used; D and trimming come from the DNA. Found here are fewer than 200,000 clones, 68% of them singletons; the top ten hold 1.1% to 1.5%. CDR3 length equals 15 residues. V was clipped by 3 bases and J by 0 bases, with 8 bases between them. Germline loops: CDR1 SGHTA, CDR2 FQGNSA. The rearrangement joins TRBV7-2 to TRBJ2-2; perhaps TRBD1 as D (5 bases). The receptor's source is a man aged 45-65 years in good health and CMV-seronegative. Sequenced input: PBMCs. The CDR3 bases are TGTGCCAGCAGCTTGCGACAGACGAACACCGGGGAGCTGTTTTTT. Encoded protein: CASSLRQTNTGELFF.